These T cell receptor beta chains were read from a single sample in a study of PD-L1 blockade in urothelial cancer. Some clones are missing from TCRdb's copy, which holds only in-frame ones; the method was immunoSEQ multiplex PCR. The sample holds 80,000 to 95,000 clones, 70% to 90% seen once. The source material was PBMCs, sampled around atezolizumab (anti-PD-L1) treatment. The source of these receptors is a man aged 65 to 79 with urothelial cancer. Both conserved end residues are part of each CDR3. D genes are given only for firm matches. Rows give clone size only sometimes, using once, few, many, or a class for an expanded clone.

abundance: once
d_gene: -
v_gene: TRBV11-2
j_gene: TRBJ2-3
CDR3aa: CASSLDPLTDTQYF

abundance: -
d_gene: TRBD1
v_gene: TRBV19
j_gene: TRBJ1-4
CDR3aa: CASALPGQGPFLNEKLFF

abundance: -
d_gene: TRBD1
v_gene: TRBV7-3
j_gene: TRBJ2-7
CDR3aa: CARGGTGPYEQYF

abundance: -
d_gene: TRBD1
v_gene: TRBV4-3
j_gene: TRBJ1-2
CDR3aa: CASSPNTGVEYGYTF

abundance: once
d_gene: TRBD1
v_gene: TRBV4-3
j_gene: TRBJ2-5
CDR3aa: CASSPQGVRETQYF

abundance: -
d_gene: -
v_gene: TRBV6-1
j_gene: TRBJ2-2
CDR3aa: CASSESTGELFF

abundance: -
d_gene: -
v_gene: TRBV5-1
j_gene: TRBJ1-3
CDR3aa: CASSLGASGNTIYF

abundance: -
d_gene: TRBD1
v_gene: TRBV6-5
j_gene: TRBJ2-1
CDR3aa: CASSYSGQGAFNEQFF

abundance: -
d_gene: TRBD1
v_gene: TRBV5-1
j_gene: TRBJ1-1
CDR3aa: CASSPGQFNTEAFF

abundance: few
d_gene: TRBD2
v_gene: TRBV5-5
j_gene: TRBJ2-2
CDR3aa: CASSSGLAANTGELFF

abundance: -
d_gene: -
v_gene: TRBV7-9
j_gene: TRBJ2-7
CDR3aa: CASTLGGYEQYF

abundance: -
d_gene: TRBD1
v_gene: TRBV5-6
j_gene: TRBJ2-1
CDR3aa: CASSRTGKEQFF

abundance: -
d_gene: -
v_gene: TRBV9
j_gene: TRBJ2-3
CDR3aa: CASSVWGGSTDTQYF

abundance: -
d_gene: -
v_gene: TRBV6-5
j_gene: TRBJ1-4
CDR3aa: CASSYSSRGGEKLFF

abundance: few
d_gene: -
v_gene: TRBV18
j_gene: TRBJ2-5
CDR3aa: CASSSGLRTTRGETQYF

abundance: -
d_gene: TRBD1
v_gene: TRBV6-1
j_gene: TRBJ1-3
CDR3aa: CASSEDRGAGNTIYF

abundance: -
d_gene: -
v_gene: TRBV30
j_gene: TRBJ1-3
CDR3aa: CAWSPGGIGNTIYF

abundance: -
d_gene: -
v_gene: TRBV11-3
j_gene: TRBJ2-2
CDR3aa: CASSRGSTGELFF